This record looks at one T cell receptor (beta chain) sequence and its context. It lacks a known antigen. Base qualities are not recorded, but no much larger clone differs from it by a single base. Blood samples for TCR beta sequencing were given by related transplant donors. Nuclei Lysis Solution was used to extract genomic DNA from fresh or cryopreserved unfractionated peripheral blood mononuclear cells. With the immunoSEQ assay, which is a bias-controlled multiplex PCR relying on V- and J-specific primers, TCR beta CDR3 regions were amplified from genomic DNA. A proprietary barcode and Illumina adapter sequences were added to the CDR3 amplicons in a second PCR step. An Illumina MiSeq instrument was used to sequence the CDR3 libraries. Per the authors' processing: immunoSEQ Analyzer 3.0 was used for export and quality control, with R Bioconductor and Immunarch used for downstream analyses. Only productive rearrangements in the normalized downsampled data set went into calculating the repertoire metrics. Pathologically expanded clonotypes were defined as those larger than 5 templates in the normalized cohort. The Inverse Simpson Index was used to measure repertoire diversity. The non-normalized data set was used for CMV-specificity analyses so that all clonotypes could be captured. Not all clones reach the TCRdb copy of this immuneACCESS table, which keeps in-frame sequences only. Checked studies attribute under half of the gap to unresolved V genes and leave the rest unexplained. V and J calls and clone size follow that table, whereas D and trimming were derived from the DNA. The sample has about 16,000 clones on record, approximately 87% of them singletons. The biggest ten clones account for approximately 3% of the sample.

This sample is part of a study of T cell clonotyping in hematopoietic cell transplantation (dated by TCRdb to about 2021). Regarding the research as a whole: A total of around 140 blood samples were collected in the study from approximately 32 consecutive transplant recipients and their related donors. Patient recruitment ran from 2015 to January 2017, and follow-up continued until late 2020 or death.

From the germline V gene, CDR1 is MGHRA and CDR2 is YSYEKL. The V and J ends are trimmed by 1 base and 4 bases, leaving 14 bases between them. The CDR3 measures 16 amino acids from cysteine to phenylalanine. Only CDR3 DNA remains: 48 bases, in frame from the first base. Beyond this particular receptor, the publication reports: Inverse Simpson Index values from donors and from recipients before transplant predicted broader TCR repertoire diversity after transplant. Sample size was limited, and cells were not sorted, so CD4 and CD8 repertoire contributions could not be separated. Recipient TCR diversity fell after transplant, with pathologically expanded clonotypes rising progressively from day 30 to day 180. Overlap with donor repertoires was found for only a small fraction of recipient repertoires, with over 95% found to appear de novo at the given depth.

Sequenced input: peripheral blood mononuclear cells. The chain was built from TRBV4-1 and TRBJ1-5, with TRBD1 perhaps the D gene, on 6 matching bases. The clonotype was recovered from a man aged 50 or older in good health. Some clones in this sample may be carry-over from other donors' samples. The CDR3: CASSQGRGARNQPQHF. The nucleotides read TGCGCCAGCAGCCAAGGTAGGGGGGCGAGGAATCAGCCCCAGCATTTT.